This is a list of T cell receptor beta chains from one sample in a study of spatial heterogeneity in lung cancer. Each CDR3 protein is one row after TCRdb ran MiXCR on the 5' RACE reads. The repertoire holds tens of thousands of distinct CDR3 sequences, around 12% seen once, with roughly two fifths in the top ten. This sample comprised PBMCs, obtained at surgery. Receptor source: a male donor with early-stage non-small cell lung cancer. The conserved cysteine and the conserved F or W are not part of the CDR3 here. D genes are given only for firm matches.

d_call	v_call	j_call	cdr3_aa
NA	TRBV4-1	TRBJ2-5	ASSQDLGPGSSETQY
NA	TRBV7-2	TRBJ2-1	ASSLDGLTNNEQF
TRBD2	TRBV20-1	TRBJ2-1	SARDLPGAGGGFNEQF
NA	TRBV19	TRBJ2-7	ASKGQGSSAYEQY
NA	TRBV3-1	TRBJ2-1	ASSQGGASQF
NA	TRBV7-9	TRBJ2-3	ASSYRVSTDTQY
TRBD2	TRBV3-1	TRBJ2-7	ASSPNGGGTYEQY
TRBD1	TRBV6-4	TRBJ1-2	ASSDTIGTGQGYT
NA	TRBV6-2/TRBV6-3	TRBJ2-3	ASSLAESTDTQY
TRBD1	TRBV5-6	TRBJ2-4	ASSFAKPTGGPKNIQY
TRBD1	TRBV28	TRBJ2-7	ASSPSGGASYEQY
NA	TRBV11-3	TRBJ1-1	ASSSETGVEAF